This is a list of T cell receptor beta chains from one sample in a study of tumor-infiltrating lymphocytes in localized non-small cell lung cancer. The repertoire was sequenced with immunoSEQ multiplex PCR; TCRdb's copy has only in-frame clones and lacks some. The sample includes just under 10,000 clones, 70% to 75% of them seen just once. Sequencing was carried out using lung tumor tissue. The receptor source for this set is a human donor with non-small cell lung cancer. Both conserved end residues are part of each CDR3. D genes are given only for firm matches. For some rows the clone size is stated as once, few or many, or as a class when expanded; others skip it.

d_gene	v_gene	j_gene	abundance	CDR3nt	CDR3aa
-	TRBV6-6	TRBJ2-3	-	TGTGCCAGCAGCCGAAGCGGAAGCACAGATACGCAGTATTTT	CASSRSGSTDTQYF
-	TRBV7-2	TRBJ2-3	-	TGTGCCAGCAGCCGGGGCGGAGGGACGCAGTATTTT	CASSRGGGTQYF
TRBD1	TRBV5-1	TRBJ1-4	medium-sized	TGCGCCAGCAGCTTGCAGGGGGGACGCGAAAAACTGTTTTTT	CASSLQGGREKLFF
-	TRBV5-1	TRBJ1-4	once	TGCGCCAGCAGCTTTCTGGCATCCAGTAATGAAAAACTGTTTTTT	CASSFLASSNEKLFF
-	TRBV9	TRBJ2-7	-	TGTGCCAGCAGCGTAGGAAGGGTCCCCTACGAGCAGTACTTC	CASSVGRVPYEQYF
-	TRBV30	TRBJ2-6	-	TGTGCCTGGAGGCCGGGTGCCGGGGCCAACGTCCTGACTTTC	CAWRPGAGANVLTF
-	TRBV27	TRBJ2-3	-	TGTGCCGCGAAACAGTCTAGCACAGATACGCAGTATTTT	CAAKQSSTDTQYF
TRBD2	TRBV5-4	TRBJ2-5	-	TGTGCCAGCAGCCTCCAGAGCGGGGGGGCGCAAGAGACCCAGTACTTC	CASSLQSGGAQETQYF
-	TRBV28	TRBJ2-2	-	TGTGCCAGCAGTTTAGCCCTCGTGACGCGCGGGGAGCTGTTTTTT	CASSLALVTRGELFF
TRBD1	TRBV30	TRBJ2-7	-	TGTGCCTGGAGTGTACCCTTGGGACAGGGTAATTGGGAGCAGTACTTC	CAWSVPLGQGNWEQYF